This TCR beta chain appears in the sequencing data of a study of T-cell memory formation after mild COVID-19. Only a few counts were recorded for this clonotype. Germline-derived CDR1 and CDR2 are SGHDT and YYEEEE. Trimming at V came to 8 bases and at J to 2 bases, leaving 10 bases not matched to a gene. This CDR3 region has 14 residues. TCRdb analysed the 5' RACE reads with MiXCR anew, one entry per CDR3 protein. The top ten hold around 21% of the sample, which has about 360,000 distinct CDR3 sequences, under 15% seen once. The chain employs TRBV5-6 and TRBJ2-7; 7 bases are a match to TRBD2. The sequence was collected from a man aged 18 to 30 who had mild COVID-19 (a few samples of this study predate the infection). Cell type and time point are not known. The sample consisted of PBMCs or a T cell subset sorted from them (not recorded which). CDR3 DNA sequence: TGTGCCAGTTTCCTGGGCCGGGGGGCCTACGAGCAGTACTTC. This gives the protein CASFLGRGAYEQYF.